This T cell receptor (beta chain) was found in a study of response to subunit inactivated influenza vaccine (dated by TCRdb to between 2018 and 2020). In the study overall: To follow how T cells responded to a trivalent subunit inactivated influenza vaccine, the researchers relied on deep quantitative profiling of the T cell receptor repertoire. Study-level results and caveats: The authors suggested that each seasonal influenza vaccination may recruit only a limited number of new T cells.

This clonotype was detected only a few times. Its cognate antigen has yet to be identified. There are no base qualities to consult, and no much larger clone falls within one base. Libraries were made using RT-PCR. TCRdb names Illumina HiSeq 2500 as the instrument used. TCRdb trimmed public reads at Q25 via fastp, called clones via MiXCR and kept in-frame beta chains. When rows share a CDR3 protein, they turn into one entry using the most common DNA and genes. Recorded for this sample are around 530,000 distinct CDR3 sequences; roughly 10% of them occurred a single time. Together, the top ten hold 10% to 13% of the sample. At the junction V is shortened by 0 bases and J by 2 bases, with 9 bases in between. The germline V gene encodes CDR1 LGHNA and CDR2 YNFKEQ. Taken from cysteine to phenylalanine, the CDR3 has 15 residues. Of the read, only the CDR3 DNA is kept; its 45 bases are in frame from base 1.

The clonotype was recovered from a man aged 50-59 years who received an inactivated influenza vaccine. Donor details come from another sample of the same person, matched by shared clones. The V and J genes are TRBV4-2 and TRBJ2-3; a tentative D call is TRBD1 (5 bases match). The sequenced sample was PBMCs from blood, obtained on the day of vaccination. The encoded CDR3 is CASSQDLDNTDTQYF. The DNA sequence is given as TGTGCCAGCAGCCAAGATCTGGACAACACAGATACGCAGTATTTT.